One and the same sample provided the 5 T cell receptor beta chains below, sequenced in a study of blood T cell repertoires in COVID-19. Sequenced by immunoSEQ multiplex PCR; TCRdb stores in-frame clones only, minus some. The table has 30,000 to 40,000 clones, 93% seen once; the top ten hold roughly 5.2%. Sequencing was carried out using peripheral blood. Receptors originate from a human donor in a cohort sampled during active COVID-19.

The CDR3 protein is CASSHATSEETQYF. CDR3 coding DNA: TGTGCCAGCAGCCATGCGACTAGCGAAGAGACCCAGTACTTC. The chain uses TRBV5-4 and TRBJ2-5; TRBD2 agrees at 8 bases. The CDR3 sequence is 14 residues long. Per germline, CDR1 SGHNT and CDR2 YYREEE (reference sequence). V lost 4 bases to trimming and J lost 3 bases; unmatched junction nucleotides: 5.

The chain has TRBV7-8 and TRBJ1-4; unclear D gene. In germline, CDR1 is SGHVS, CDR2 FQNEAQ. There are 13 residues in the CDR3. Trimming removed 1 base from V and 5 bases from J, with 5 bases in between. This CDR3 reads CASSLGANEKLFF. In nucleotides, the CDR3 is TGTGCCAGCAGCTTAGGAGCGAATGAAAAACTGTTTTTT. The full variable domain, with the rest looked up from reference TRBV7-8 and TRBJ1-4, is GAGVSQSPRYKVAKRGQDVALRCDPISGHVSLFWYQQALGQGPEFLTYFQNEAQLDKSGLPSDRFFAERPEGSVSTLKIQRTQQEDSAVYLCASSLGANEKLFFGSGTQLSVL.

The chain couples TRBV9 to TRBJ1-4; 10 bases line up with TRBD1. This CDR3 spans 20 amino acids. With 3 bases clipped from V and 4 bases from J, the junction kept 18 bases outside the gene matches. Per germline, CDR1 SGDLS and CDR2 YYNGEE. The CDR3 sequence: CASSAPRDRGSRGLNEKLFF. CDR3 DNA sequence: TGTGCCAGCAGCGCCCCCCGGGACAGGGGATCCAGGGGGCTTAATGAAAAACTGTTTTTT.

J is TRBJ1-2 and V is TRBV7-9; no clear D gene. CDR1 is SEHNR, CDR2 FQNEAQ, per germline (reference sequence). V was shortened by 1 base and J by 8 bases, with 8 bases between the two germline ends. The CDR3 is 12 amino acids. CDR3 bases: TGTGCCAGCAGCTTAGAGGTGGGCGGCTACACCTTC. It encodes CASSLEVGGYTF.

This rearrangement joins TRBV4-2 to TRBJ1-5; 8 positions agree with TRBD1. The CDR3 covers 20 residues. Germline CDR1 reads LGHNA; CDR2 reads YNFKEQ. Unmatched junction bases numbered 19, after V lost 4 bases and J lost 2 bases. CDR3 sequence reads: CASSRVWDRKTPAGNQPQHF. For the CDR3, the DNA is TGTGCCAGCAGCCGTGTATGGGACAGGAAGACACCAGCCGGCAATCAGCCCCAGCATTTT.